This entry describes one TCR beta chain. What this receptor recognizes is not known. No clone much larger than this one lies a single base away; base qualities are absent. Genomic DNA was isolated from the sorted cells so that the TCRbeta CDR3 region could be sequenced. The immunoSEQ Assay was used for sequencing of TCRbeta CDR3 regions. Not all clones reach the TCRdb copy of this immuneACCESS table, which keeps in-frame sequences only. Checked studies attribute under half of the gap to unresolved V genes and leave the rest unexplained. A total of about 10,000 clones appear in this sample, less than 65% of them only once. The top ten clonotypes cover about half of the sample. The data stem from a study of OX40 agonist ivuxolimab in advanced cancers. Notes on the research overall: Ivuxolimab was a fully human IgG2 agonistic monoclonal antibody targeting the costimulatory receptor OX40 (CD134). The dose-escalation cohort was 82.7% male with a mean age of about 60 years, ranging from about 23 to 85. Partial responses occurred in three dose-escalation patients, of whom one had hepatocellular carcinoma and two had cutaneous melanoma. The paper reports the monotherapy dose-escalation portion (N of about 52 patients) of the phase I ivuxolimab trial. Of the roughly 54 dose-escalation patients, hepatocellular carcinoma was present in about 20, melanoma in about 15, renal cell carcinoma in 9 and head and neck cancer in 9. The point of sequencing TCRbeta in the periphery was to test whether ivuxolimab changed TCR sequence diversity and drove clonal T-cell expansion. Intravenous ivuxolimab was administered to patients every 2 weeks at six dose levels: 0.01, 0.1, 0.3, 1.5, 3 and 10 mg/kg. Patients were allowed to have had prior anti-PD-1, anti-PD-L1 or anti-CTLA-4 therapy, and 30% to 40% of the dose-escalation patients had been treated with checkpoint inhibitors. What the research found in general, with its limitations: The antigen specificity of the peripheral T cells that underwent clonal expansion was not determined. After ivuxolimab, CD8+ T cells had more expanded clones than CD4+ T cells on average. In the 0.1-3.0 mg/kg groups, partial responders had among the lowest normalized peripheral clonal expansion, particularly in CD8+ T cells. Low levels of normalized T-cell clonal expansion were also seen in some nonresponding patients. At doses of 0.1 to 3.0 mg/kg, clonal expansion of both CD4+ and CD8+ blood T cells was observed from baseline to week 6.

The trial excluded patients who had a history of autoimmune disease or were on systemic immunosuppression. Peripheral blood for TCR sequencing was collected from all dose cohorts at baseline, on cycle 4 day 1, and on cycle 7 day 1. Samples came from an open-label, multicenter, first-in-human phase I dose-escalation trial of ivuxolimab. Adults with locally advanced or metastatic melanoma, renal cell, hepatocellular, or head and neck squamous cell carcinoma were enrolled in the trial. Before TCR sequencing, CD4+ and CD8+ T cells were separately sorted from peripheral blood. This TCR derives from an adult with an advanced solid tumor such as melanoma, head and neck, liver or kidney cancer. The sample here was CD4+ or CD8+ T cells sorted from blood, taken in a trial of the OX40 agonist ivuxolimab.

The CDR3 reads as follows: CASSQDRGQGSPYNEQFF. The bases read TGTGCCAGCAGCCAAGATCGAGGACAGGGGTCCCCCTACAATGAGCAGTTCTTC. Recombination joined TRBV9 with TRBJ2-1, and TRBD1 matches 9 of the central bases. There are 18 amino acids in the CDR3, from cysteine to phenylalanine inclusive. The entry retains the CDR3 DNA only, 54 bases that are in frame from base 1. Unmatched junction bases come to 13, with V trimmed by 4 bases and J by 2 bases. CDR1 and CDR2 were assigned from the germline V gene as SGDLS and YYNGEE.